This T cell receptor beta chain was documented in a study of blood T cell repertoires in COVID-19. Background on the study: Acute and convalescent COVID-19 specimens originated in the United States, Italy and Spain.

This table comes from immunoSEQ multiplex PCR, and its TCRdb copy is limited to in-frame clones, with some not included. Of approximately 210,000 clones listed, 86% were seen once; the top ten hold 2.2%. The V and J ends lost 7 bases and 0 bases respectively, with 13 bases between them. The V gene's germline CDR1 is LNHDA and CDR2 SQIVND (reference sequence). The CDR3 runs to 15 residues. This TCR came from a man aged 30-40 years who had recovered from COVID-19. V usage is TRBV19 and J usage is TRBJ2-4, with D tentatively TRBD2 (6 bases). Sequenced material: peripheral blood. Here the CDR3 reads CASTRAGLAKNIQYF. In DNA form, the CDR3 reads TGTGCCAGTACCCGAGCGGGTCTAGCCAAAAACATTCAGTACTTC.